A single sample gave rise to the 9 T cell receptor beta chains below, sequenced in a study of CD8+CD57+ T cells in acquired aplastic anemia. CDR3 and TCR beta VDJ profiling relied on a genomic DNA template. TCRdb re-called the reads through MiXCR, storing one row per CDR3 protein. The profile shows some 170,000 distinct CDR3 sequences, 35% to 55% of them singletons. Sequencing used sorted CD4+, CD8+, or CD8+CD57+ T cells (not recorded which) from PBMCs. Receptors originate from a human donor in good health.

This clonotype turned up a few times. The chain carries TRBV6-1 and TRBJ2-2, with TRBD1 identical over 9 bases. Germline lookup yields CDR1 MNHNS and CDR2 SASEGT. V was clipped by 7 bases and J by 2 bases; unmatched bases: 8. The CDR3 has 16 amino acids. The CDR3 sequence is CASTHPGQGNTGELFF. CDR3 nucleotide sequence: TGTGCCAGCACCCACCCGGGACAGGGAAACACCGGGGAGCTGTTTTTT.

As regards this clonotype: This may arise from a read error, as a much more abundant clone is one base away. CDR3 loop: CASSPGQTQVTQYF. Here the CDR3 DNA reads TGTGCCAGCAGTCCGGGACAGACACAAGTGACCCAGTACTTC. The genes are TRBV12-3 or TRBV12-4 and TRBJ2-5, with 7 bases that match TRBD1. This CDR3 is 14 amino acids long.

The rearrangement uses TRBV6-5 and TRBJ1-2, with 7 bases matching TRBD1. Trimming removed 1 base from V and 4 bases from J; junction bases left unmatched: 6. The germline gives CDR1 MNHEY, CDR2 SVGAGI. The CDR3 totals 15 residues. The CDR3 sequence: CASSYYTGAPYGYTF. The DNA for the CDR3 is TGTGCCAGCAGTTACTATACAGGGGCCCCCTATGGCTACACCTTC.

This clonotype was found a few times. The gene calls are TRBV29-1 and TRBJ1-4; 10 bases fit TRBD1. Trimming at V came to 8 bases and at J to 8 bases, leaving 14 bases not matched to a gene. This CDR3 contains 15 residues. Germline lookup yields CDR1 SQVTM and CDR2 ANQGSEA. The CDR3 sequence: CSIRPFWGQGEKLFF. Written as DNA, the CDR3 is TGCAGCATACGCCCCTTCTGGGGACAGGGGGAAAAACTGTTTTTT.

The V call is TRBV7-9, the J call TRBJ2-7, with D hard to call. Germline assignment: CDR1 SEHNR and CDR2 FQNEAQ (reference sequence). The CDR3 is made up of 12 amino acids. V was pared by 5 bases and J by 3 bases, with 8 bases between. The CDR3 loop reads CASSAQHYEQYF. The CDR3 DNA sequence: TGTGCCAGCAGCGCTCAGCACTACGAGCAGTACTTC. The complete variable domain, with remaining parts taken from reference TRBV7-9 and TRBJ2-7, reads DTGVSQNPRHKITKRGQNVTFRCDPISEHNRLYWYRQTLGQGPEFLTYFQNEAQLEKSRLLSDRFSAERPKGSFSTLEIQRTEQGDSAMYLCASSAQHYEQYFGPGTRLTVT.

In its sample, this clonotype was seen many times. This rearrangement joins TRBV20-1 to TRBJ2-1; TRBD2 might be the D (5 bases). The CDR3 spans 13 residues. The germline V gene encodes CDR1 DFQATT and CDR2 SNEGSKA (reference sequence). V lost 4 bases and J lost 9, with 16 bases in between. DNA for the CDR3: TGCAGTGCTAAAAGGAGTTTGGGGAGTGAGCAGTTCTTC. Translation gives CSAKRSLGSEQFF.

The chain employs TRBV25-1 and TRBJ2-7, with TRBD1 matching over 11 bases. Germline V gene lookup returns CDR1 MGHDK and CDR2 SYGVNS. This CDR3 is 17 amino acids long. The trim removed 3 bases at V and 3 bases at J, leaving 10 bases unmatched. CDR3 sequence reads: CASSDPLGQGAIYEQYF. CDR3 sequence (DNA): TGTGCCAGCAGTGACCCCCTTGGACAGGGGGCTATCTACGAGCAGTACTTC.

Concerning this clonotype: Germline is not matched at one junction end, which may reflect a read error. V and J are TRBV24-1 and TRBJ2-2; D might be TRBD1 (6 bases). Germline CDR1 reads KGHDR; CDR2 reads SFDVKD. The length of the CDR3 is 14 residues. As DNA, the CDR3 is TGTGCCATCAGTGCGACAGGGAACACCGGGGAGCTGTTTTTT. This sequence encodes CAISATGNTGELFF.

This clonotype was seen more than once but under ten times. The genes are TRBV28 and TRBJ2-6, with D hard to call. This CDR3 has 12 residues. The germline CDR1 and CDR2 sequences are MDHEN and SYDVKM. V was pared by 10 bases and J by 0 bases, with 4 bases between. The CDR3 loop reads CATASGANVLTF. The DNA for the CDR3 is TGTGCCACCGCCTCTGGGGCCAACGTCCTGACTTTC.